This T cell receptor (beta chain) was recovered during a study of cytomegalovirus exposure and HLA in healthy donors. The study's findings and limits: Researchers reportedly found TCR beta sequences accurately predicted most subjects' HLA-A and HLA-B alleles. Most TCRs appeared rarely, but some public TCRs recurred in many donors.

The germline V gene encodes CDR1 MNHEY and CDR2 SVGAGI. Trimming cost V 6 bases and J 2 bases; bases outside gene matches: 9. The CDR3 contains 15 residues. The PCR contained 60 Vbeta and 13 Jbeta primers. Method: immunoSEQ multiplex PCR; TCRdb's copy keeps in-frame clones and lacks some. The sample has around 200,000 clones, 75% to 85% seen once. As for this clone: What it binds is not known.

The source material was PBMCs. This chain links TRBV6-5 with TRBJ1-2, with 7 bases that match TRBD1. The clonotype comes from a girl aged 2-10 years in good health and CMV-seropositive. The CDR3 sequence is CASRHDRVANYGYTF. The CDR3 DNA reads as TGTGCCAGCAGACACGACAGGGTAGCCAACTATGGCTACACCTTC.